This T cell receptor (beta chain) derives from a study of cytomegalovirus exposure and HLA in healthy donors. The repertoire was sequenced with immunoSEQ multiplex PCR; TCRdb's copy has only in-frame clones and lacks some. This sample has about 180,000 clones, with 85% found just once. Comments on this clone: The antigen is not known.

V shed 4 bases, J shed 4 bases, and the junction held 10 bases outside the gene matches. Germline-derived CDR1 and CDR2 are SGHNT and YENEEA. CDR3 length equals 16 residues. Findings of the study overall: Cytomegalovirus association was listed for 164 TCR beta chains. First-cohort TCR clusters tended to co-occur in the roughly 130 validation repertoires, a later analysis found.

Sequencing was performed on PBMCs. The receptor comes from a young man in good health and CMV-seropositive. V is TRBV11-3 and J is TRBJ2-1; TRBD1 matches 7 bases. The CDR3 coding sequence is TGTGCCAGCAGCTCACGTAGACAGGGATCTTACAATGAGCAGTTCTTC. Translated: CASSSRRQGSYNEQFF.